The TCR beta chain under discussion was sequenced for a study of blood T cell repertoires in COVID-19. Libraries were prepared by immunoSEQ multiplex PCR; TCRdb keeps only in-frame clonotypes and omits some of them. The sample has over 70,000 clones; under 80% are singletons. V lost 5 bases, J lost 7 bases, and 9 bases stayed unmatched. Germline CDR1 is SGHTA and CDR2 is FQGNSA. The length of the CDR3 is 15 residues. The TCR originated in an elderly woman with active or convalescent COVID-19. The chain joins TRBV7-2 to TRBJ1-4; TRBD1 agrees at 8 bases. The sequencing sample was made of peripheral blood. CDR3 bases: TGTGCCAGCAGCCCAACGTGGGACAGGCGTGAAAAACTGTTTTTT. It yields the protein CASSPTWDRREKLFF.